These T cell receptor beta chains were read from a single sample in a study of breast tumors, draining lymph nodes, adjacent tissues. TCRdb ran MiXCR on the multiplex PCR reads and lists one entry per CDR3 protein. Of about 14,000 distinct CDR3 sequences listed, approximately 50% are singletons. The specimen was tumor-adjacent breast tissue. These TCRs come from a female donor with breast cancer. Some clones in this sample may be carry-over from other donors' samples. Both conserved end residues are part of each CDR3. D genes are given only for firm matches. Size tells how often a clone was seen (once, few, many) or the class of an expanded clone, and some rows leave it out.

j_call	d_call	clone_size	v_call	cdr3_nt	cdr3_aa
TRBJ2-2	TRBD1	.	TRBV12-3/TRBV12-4	TGTGCCAGTCGTAACACCCCGGGGACAGGGAGCACCGGGGAGCTGTTTTTT	CASRNTPGTGSTGELFF
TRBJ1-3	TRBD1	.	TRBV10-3	TGTGCCATCAGTGAATGGTCCGGGACAGTCGGAAACACCATATATTTT	CAISEWSGTVGNTIYF
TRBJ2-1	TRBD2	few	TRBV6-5	TGTGCCAGCAGTTACTCCCCGACTAGCGGGGGGGCCGGCAATGAGCAGTTCTTC	CASSYSPTSGGAGNEQFF
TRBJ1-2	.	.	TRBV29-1	TGCAGCGTTGAAAGCAGGGAGAACTATGGCTACACCTTC	CSVESRENYGYTF
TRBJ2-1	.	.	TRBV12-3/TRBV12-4	TGTGCCAGCAGCCAGGGATACAATGAGCAGTTCTTC	CASSQGYNEQFF
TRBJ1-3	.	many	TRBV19	TGTGCCAGTAGTTTCGCCCCCTGGACCGGGCCCTATCAAAACACCATATATTTT	CASSFAPWTGPYQNTIYF
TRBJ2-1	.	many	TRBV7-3	TGTGCCAGCAGCCCTGGCGGTTACAACAATGAGCAGTTCTTC	CASSPGGYNNEQFF
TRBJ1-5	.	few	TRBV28	TGTGCCAGCAGTTTTGGGACTTCTAATCAGCCCCAGCATTTT	CASSFGTSNQPQHF
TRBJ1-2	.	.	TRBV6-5	TGTATCAGCTCGCCCACCCAGGGTGGCTACACCTTC	CISSPTQGGYTF
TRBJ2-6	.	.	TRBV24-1	TGTGCCACCAGTGTCCATTCTGGGGCCAACGTCCTGACTTTC	CATSVHSGANVLTF
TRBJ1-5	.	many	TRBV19	TGTGCCAGTAGTGGGGGGCAGGTGGGTCAGCCCCAGCATTTT	CASSGGQVGQPQHF
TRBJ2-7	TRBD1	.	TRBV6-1	TGTGCCTGCAGAACAGGGACAGGGACCTACGAGCAGTACTTC	CACRTGTGTYEQYF
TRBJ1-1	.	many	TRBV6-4	TGTGCCAGCAGTGAGCACGGGGGCGTGAGCACTGAAGCTTTCTTT	CASSEHGGVSTEAFF
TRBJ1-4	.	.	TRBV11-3	TGTGCCAGCAGCTCGAGTGAAAAACTGTTTTTT	CASSSSEKLFF
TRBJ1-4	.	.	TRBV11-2	TGTGCCAGCAGCTTAGATTGGGCACCGTTTGAAAAACTGTTTTTT	CASSLDWAPFEKLFF
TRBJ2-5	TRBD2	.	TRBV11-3	TGTGCCAGCACCCCCCAACTAGCGGGGGCAACCCAGTACTTC	CASTPQLAGATQYF
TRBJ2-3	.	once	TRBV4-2	TGTGCCAGCAGCCCCTCTAGCACAGATACGCAGTATTTT	CASSPSSTDTQYF
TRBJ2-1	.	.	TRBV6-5	TGTGCCAGCAGAACACGGACCGTCCACAATGAGCAGTTCTTC	CASRTRTVHNEQFF
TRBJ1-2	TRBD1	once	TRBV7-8	TGTGCCAGCAGCTTGACAGGGCGGAACTATGGCTACACCTTC	CASSLTGRNYGYTF
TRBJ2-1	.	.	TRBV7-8	TGTGCCAGCAGCTCGGGGAGCAATGAGCAGTTCTTC	CASSSGSNEQFF
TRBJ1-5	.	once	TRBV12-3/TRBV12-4	TGTGCCAGCAGTTTAGAGGACAGCGATCAGCCCCAGCATTTT	CASSLEDSDQPQHF
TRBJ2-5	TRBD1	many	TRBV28	TGTGCCAGCAGTTTAAGGTCAGGACAGGGGGCCGGAGAGACCCAGTACTTC	CASSLRSGQGAGETQYF
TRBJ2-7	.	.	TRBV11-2	TGTGCCAGCAGTCCCGGGGGTTACGAGCAGTACTTC	CASSPGGYEQYF
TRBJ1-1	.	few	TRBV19	TGTGCCAGTAGTAGGGTGGGGGGCACTGAAGCTTTCTTT	CASSRVGGTEAFF
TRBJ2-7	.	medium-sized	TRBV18	TGTGCCAGCTCACCCTCGTCCGGGGGCTCCTACGAGCAGTACTTC	CASSPSSGGSYEQYF
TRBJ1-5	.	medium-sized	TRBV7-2	TGTGCCAGCAGCTTAGATTCCGTAAACAATCAGCCCCAGCATTTT	CASSLDSVNNQPQHF
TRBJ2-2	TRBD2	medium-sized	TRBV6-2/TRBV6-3	TGTGCCAGCAGTCCCCAACTAGCGGGAGTGGACACCGGGGAGCTGTTTTTT	CASSPQLAGVDTGELFF
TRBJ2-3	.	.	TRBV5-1	TGCGCCAGCAGCTCCGACACAGATACGCAGTATTTT	CASSSDTDTQYF
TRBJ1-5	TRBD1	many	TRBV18	TGTGCCAGCTCACTAAAGTACCGGGACAGGGGGCGACGCAATCAGCCCCAGCATTTT	CASSLKYRDRGRRNQPQHF
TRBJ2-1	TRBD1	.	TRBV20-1	TGCAGCTCTCAAGCCTCCGGGACAGGGGCCAATGAGCAGTTCTTC	CSSQASGTGANEQFF
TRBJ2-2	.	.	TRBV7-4	TGTGCCAGCAGTTTAGGGTTCCTAGGGGAGCTGTTTTTT	CASSLGFLGELFF
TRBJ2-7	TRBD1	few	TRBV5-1	TGCGCCAGCAGCTTGGGGGGGACAGCCTCCTACGAGCAGTACTTC	CASSLGGTASYEQYF
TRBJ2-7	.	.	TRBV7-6	TGTGCCAGCAGCGACGACATCTACGAGCAGTACTTC	CASSDDIYEQYF
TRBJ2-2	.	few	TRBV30	TGTGCCTGGAGTGTAGGGGCCACCGGGGAGCTGTTTTTT	CAWSVGATGELFF
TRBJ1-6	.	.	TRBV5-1	TGCGCCAGCAGAGCGACAGACAATTCACCCCTCCACTTT	CASRATDNSPLHF
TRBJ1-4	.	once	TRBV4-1	TGCGCCAGCAGCCAAGAGGCAGGGCCTTGGGTGGAACTGTTTTTT	CASSQEAGPWVELFF
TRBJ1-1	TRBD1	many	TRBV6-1	TGTGCCAGCAGTGAAGCAGCAGGGGGCACTGAAGCTTTCTTT	CASSEAAGGTEAFF
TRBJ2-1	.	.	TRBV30	TGTGCCTGTCTTAGTGGGTATAACTACAATGAGCAGTTCTTC	CACLSGYNYNEQFF
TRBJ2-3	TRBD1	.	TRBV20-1	TGCAGTGCTAGCCCGATCCACAGGGGGCGGGCAGATACGCAGTATTTT	CSASPIHRGRADTQYF
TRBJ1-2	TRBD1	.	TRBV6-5	TGTGCCAGCAGTTTAGAGGACAGGGGGGCTATAGGCTACACCTTC	CASSLEDRGAIGYTF
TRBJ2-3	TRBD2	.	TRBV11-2	TGTGCCAGCAGCTTAGATCGTACAGGACTAGCGGGAGTGAGCACAGATACGCAGTATTTT	CASSLDRTGLAGVSTDTQYF
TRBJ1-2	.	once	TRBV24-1	TGTGCCACCAGTGATGCCGGGCCGAACTATGGCTCCTTC	CATSDAGPNYGSF
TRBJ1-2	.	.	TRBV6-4	TGTGCCAGCAGTGACTCGACAAACTATGGCTACACCTTC	CASSDSTNYGYTF
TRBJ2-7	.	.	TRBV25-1	TGTGCCAGCAGTGGGGGATTCGAGCAGTACTTC	CASSGGFEQYF
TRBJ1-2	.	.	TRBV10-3	TGTGCCACCTGGGGGGAGTCGGATGGCTACACCTTC	CATWGESDGYTF
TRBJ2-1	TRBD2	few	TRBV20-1	TGCAGTGCTAGGGATCTCGAGACTAGCAGTTACAATGGGCAGTTCTTC	CSARDLETSSYNGQFF
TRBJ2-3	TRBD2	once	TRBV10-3	TGTGCCATCAGTGCGCTAGCGGGGAACACAGATACGCAGTATTTT	CAISALAGNTDTQYF
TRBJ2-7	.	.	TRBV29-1	TGCAGCGTTCTGAGCCTCCCTGAGGGGTTGCAGTACTTC	CSVLSLPEGLQYF
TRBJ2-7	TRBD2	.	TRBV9	TGTGCCAGCAGCGTAGGTCTAGCGGGAGACGAGCAGTACTTC	CASSVGLAGDEQYF
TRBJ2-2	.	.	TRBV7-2	TGTGCCAGCAGCCCTGGATCCGGGGAGCTGTTTTTT	CASSPGSGELFF
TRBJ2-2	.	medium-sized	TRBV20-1	TGCAGTGCTAGAGATGGTTACGGAGGGCGCACCGGGGAGCTGTTTTTT	CSARDGYGGRTGELFF
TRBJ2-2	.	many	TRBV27	TGTGCCAGCAGTTTATCGAGCACCGGGGAGCTGTTTTTT	CASSLSSTGELFF
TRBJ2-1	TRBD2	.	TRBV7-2	TGTGCCAGCAGCGTGGCCGGGACTAGCGGGAGAGACAATGAGCAGTTCTTC	CASSVAGTSGRDNEQFF
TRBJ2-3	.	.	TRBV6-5	TGTGCCAGCAGTTACTCTAGGTCCACAGATACGCAGTATTTT	CASSYSRSTDTQYF